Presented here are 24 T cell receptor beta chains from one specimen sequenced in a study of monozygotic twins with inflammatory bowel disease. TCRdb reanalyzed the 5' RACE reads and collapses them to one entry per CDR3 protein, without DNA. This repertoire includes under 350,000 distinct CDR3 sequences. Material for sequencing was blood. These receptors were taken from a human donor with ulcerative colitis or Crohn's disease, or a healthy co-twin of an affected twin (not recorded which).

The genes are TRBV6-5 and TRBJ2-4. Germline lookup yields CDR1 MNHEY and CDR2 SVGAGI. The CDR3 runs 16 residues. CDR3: CASSYSPQLAKNIQYF.

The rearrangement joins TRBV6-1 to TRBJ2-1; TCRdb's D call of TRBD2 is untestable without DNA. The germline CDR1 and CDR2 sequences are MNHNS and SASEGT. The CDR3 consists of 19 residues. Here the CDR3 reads CASRTWGFVEAGGNNEQFF.

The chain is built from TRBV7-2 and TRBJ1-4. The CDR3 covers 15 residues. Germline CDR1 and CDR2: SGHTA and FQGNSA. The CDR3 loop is CASTLRSGTNEKLFF.

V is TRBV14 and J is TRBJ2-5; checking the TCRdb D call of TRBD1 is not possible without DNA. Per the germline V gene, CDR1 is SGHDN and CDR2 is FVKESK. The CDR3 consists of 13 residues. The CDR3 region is CASSPDRLGTQYF.

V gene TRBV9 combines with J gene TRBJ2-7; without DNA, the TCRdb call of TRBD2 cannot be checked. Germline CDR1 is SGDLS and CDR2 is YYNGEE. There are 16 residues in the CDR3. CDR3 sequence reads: CASSVEGTESSYEQYF.

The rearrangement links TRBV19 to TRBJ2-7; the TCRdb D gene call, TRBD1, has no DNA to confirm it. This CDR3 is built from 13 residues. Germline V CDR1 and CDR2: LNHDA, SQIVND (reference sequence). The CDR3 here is CASSITGDGEQYF.

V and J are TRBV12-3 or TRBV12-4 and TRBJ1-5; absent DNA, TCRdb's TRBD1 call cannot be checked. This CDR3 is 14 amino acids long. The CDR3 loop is CASSLSGSHQPQHF.

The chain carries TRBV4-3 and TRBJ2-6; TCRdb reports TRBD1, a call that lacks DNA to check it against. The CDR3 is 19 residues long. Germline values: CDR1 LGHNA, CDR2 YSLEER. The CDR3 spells CASSQRPGTQLSGANVLTF.

CDR3 region: CASSQTWSTSYEQYF. The J gene is TRBJ2-7, the V gene TRBV4-3. The CDR3 contains 15 residues. Per germline, CDR1 LGHNA and CDR2 YSLEER.

The CDR3 reads CSASRTGIGQPQHF. This sequence joins TRBV20-1 and TRBJ1-5; there is no DNA to check the TCRdb D call of TRBD1. The germline V gene encodes CDR1 DFQATT and CDR2 SNEGSKA (reference sequence). The CDR3 spans 14 residues.

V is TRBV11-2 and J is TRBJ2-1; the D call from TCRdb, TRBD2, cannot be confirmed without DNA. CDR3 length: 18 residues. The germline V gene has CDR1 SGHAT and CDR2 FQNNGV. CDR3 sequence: CASSSETSGRPGYNEQFF.

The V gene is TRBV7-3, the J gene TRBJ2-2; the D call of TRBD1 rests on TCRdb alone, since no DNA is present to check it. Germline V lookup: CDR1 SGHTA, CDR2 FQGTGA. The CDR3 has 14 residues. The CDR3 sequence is CASSRDRNTGELFF.

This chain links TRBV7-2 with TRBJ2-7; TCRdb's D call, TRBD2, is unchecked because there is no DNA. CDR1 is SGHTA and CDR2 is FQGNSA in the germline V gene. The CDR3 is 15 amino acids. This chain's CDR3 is CASSLSELAAYEQYF. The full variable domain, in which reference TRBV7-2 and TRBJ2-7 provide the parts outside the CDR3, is GAGVSQSPSNKVTEKGKDVELRCDPISGHTALYWYRQSLGQGLEFLIYFQGNSAPDKSGLPSDRFSAERTGGSVSTLTIQRTQQEDSAVYLCASSLSELAAYEQYFGPGTRLTVT.

Here the CDR3 reads CASSLVGGRETQYF. V and J are TRBV7-2 and TRBJ2-5; TCRdb's assignment of TRBD1 cannot be checked, as there is no DNA. Germline V CDR1 and CDR2: SGHTA, FQGNSA. The CDR3 totals 14 residues.

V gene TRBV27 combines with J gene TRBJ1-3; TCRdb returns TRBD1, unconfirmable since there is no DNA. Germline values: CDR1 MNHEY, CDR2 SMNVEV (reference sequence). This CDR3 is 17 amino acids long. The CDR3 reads CASSLSVSTGTGNTIYF.

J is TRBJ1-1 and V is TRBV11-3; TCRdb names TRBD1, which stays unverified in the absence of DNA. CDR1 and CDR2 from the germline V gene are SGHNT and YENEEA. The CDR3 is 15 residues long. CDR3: CASSLDRQGDTEAFF.

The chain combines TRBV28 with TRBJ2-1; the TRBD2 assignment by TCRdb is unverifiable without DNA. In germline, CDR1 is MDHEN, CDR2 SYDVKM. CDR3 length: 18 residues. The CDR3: CASSQWATSGNRNNEQFF.

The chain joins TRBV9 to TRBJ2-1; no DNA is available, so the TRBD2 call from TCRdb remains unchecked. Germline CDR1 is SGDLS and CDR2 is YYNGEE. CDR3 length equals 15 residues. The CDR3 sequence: CASSAQGLAGDEQFF.

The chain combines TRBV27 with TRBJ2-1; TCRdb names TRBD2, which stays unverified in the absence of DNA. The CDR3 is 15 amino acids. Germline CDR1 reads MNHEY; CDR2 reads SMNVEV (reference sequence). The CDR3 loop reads CASKDGTSGYNEQFF.

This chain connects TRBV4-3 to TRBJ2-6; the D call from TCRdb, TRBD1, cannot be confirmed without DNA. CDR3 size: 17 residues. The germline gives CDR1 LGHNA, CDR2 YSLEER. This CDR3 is CASSPGTGGSGANVLTF.

This chain's CDR3 is CASGERQGSYEQYF. V usage is TRBV5-1 and J usage is TRBJ2-7. Per germline, CDR1 SGHRS and CDR2 YFSETQ. The CDR3 runs to 14 residues. Combining the CDR3 with reference TRBV5-1 and TRBJ2-7 gives the whole variable domain KAGVTQTPRYLIKTRGQQVTLSCSPISGHRSVSWYQQTPGQGLQFLFEYFSETQRNKGNFPGRFSGRQFSNSRSEMNVSTLELGDSALYLCASGERQGSYEQYFGPGTRLTVT.

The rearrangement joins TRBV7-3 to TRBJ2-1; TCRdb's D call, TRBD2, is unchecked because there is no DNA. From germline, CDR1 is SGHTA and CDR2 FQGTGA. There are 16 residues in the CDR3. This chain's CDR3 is CASSKIAGGSGNEQFF.

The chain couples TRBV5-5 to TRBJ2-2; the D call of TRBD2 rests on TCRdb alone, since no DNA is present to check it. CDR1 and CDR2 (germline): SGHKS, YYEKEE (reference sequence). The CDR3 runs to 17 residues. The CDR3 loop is CASSLSSTSGNTGELFF.

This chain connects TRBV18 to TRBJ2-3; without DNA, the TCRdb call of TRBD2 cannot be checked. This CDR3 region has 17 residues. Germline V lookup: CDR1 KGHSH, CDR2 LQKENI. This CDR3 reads CASSSSTSGIRGDTQYF.